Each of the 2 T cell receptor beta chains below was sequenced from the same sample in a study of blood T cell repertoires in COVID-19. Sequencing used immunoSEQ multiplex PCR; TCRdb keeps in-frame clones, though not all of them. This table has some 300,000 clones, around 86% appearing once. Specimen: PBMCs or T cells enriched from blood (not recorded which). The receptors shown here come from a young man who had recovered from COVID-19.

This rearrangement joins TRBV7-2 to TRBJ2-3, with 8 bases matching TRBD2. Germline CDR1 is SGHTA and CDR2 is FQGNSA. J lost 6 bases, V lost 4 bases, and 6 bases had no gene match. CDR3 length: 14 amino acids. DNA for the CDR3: TGTGCCAGCAGCTCCGGGGGGGCTGGGGATACGCAGTATTTT. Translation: CASSSGGAGDTQYF. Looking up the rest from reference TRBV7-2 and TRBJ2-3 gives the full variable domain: GAGVSQSPSNKVTEKGKDVELRCDPISGHTALYWYRQSLGQGLEFLIYFQGNSAPDKSGLPSDRFSAERTGGSVSTLTIQRTQQEDSAVYLCASSSGGAGDTQYFGPGTRLTVL.

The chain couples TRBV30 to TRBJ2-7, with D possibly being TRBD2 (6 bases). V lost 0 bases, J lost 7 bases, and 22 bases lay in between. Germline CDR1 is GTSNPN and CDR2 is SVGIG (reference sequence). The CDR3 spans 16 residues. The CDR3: CAWSVPRRGGWGEQYF. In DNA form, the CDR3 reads TGTGCCTGGAGTGTACCCCGACGTGGAGGGTGGGGGGAGCAGTACTTC.